The entry below describes one T cell receptor (beta chain). The data originate from a study of control samples from healthy donors and cancer patients. Sequencing used immunoSEQ multiplex PCR; TCRdb keeps in-frame clones, though not all of them. The sample yields more than 95,000 clones, approximately 93% seen once. The germline V gene has CDR1 MDHEN and CDR2 SYDVKM. V was cut by 4 bases and J by 7 bases, with 16 bases left in between. The CDR3 loop spans 15 amino acids. The source of this sequence is a man aged 18 to 30 in good health. Sequences were obtained from blood. The chain uses TRBV28 and TRBJ2-2; unclear D gene. The CDR3: CASSSPNPYSGELFF. CDR3 sequence (DNA): TGTGCCAGCAGTTCCCCTAATCCGTACAGCGGGGAGCTGTTTTTT.